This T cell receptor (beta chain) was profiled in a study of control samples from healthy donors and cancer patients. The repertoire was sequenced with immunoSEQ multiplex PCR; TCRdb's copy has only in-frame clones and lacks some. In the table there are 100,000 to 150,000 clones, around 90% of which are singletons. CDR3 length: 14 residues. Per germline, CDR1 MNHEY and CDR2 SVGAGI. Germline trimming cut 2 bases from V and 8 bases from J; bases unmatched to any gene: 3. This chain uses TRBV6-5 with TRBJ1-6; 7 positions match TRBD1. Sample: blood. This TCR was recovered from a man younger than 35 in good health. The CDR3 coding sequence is TGTGCCAGCAGTTACGGGGACAGTTATTCACCCCTCCACTTT. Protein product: CASSYGDSYSPLHF.